Each of the 26 T cell receptor beta chains below was sequenced from the same sample in a study of human T cells and chemical hapten exposure. TCRdb processed the RACE reads anew with MiXCR; each CDR3 protein has one entry. The data contain 180,000 or so distinct CDR3 sequences, around 30% of them singletons. The time point denotes: pre-sensitization, week 0. Treatment denoted: therapeutic diphenylcyclopropenone sensitization with weekly scalp DPC. The material was whole blood, obtained in connection with sensitization to the hapten diphenylcyclopropenone (DPC). All receptors come from a woman in her 30s with alopecia areata. Some clones in this sample may be carry-over from other donors' samples.

The chain uses TRBV19 and TRBJ2-2; D is undetermined. This CDR3 has 11 residues. V lost 7 bases and J 5 bases, leaving 5 bases between the germline ends. Germline-derived CDR1 and CDR2 are LNHDA and SQIVND (reference sequence). CDR3 residues: CASMGTGELFF. The CDR3 coding sequence is TGTGCCAGTATGGGGACCGGGGAGCTGTTTTTT.

The V call is TRBV7-3, the J call TRBJ2-7; 7 nucleotides line up with TRBD2. The trim removed 0 bases at V and 1 base at J, leaving 9 bases unmatched. This CDR3 is 17 amino acids long. Germline V gives CDR1 SGHTA, CDR2 FQGTGA. CDR3 DNA sequence: TGTGCCAGCAGCTTAACGTCCCTTGGCGGGGGTTCCTACGAGCAGTACTTC. As protein: CASSLTSLGGGSYEQYF. The whole variable domain, remainder taken from reference TRBV7-3 and TRBJ2-7, is GAGVSQTPSNKVTEKGKYVELRCDPISGHTALYWYRQSLGQGPEFLIYFQGTGAADDSGLPNDRFFAVRPEGSVSTLKIQRTERGDSAVYLCASSLTSLGGGSYEQYFGPGTRLTVT.

The V and J genes are TRBV27 and TRBJ2-1; tentatively, D is TRBD1 or TRBD2 (5 bases each). V gave up 6 bases and J gave up 8 bases, with 17 bases separating them. Germline lookup yields CDR1 MNHEY and CDR2 SMNVEV (reference sequence). The CDR3 is made up of 14 amino acids. The CDR3 loop is CASSRRDGLHEQFF. The CDR3 region has the DNA TGTGCCAGCAGCCGACGGGACGGCCTCCATGAGCAGTTCTTC.

J is TRBJ1-6 and V is TRBV20-1; D call uncertain. This CDR3 is 13 amino acids long. V lost 2 bases and J lost 5, with 7 bases in between. The V gene's germline CDR1 is DFQATT and CDR2 SNEGSKA (reference sequence). The CDR3 region is CSARLQDNSPLHF. As DNA, the CDR3 is TGCAGTGCTAGATTGCAGGATAATTCACCCCTCCACTTT.

This clonotype was counted between two and nine times. J is TRBJ2-1 and V is TRBV29-1; 8 bases match TRBD1. Germline V gene data show CDR1 as SQVTM and CDR2 as ANQGSEA. The V gene end was trimmed by 1 base and the J gene end by 5 bases; junction bases not matched to a gene: 7. The CDR3 extends over 15 amino acids. The CDR3 loop is CSVEGSGTGNNEQFF. As DNA, the CDR3 is TGCAGCGTTGAAGGCTCCGGGACAGGTAACAATGAGCAGTTCTTC.

The chain has TRBV7-6 and TRBJ1-1; weak D call: TRBD1 (6 bases). The CDR3 consists of 12 residues. The V and J ends lost 6 bases and 8 bases respectively, with 13 bases between them. Germline lookup yields CDR1 SGHVS and CDR2 FNYEAQ. The CDR3 spells CASSSGQKEAFF. The CDR3 DNA reads as TGTGCCAGCAGTTCAGGACAGAAAGAAGCTTTCTTT.

The CDR3 spells CAISEIENIQYF. CDR3 bases: TGTGCCATCAGTGAGATCGAAAACATTCAGTACTTC. The rearrangement uses TRBV10-3 and TRBJ2-4; D remains ambiguous. Germline CDR1 and CDR2: ENHRY and SYGVKD. V dropped 2 bases and J dropped 5 bases, with 4 bases sitting between them. The CDR3 consists of 12 residues.

The V and J genes are TRBV27 and TRBJ2-7; perhaps TRBD2 as D (5 bases). Germline CDR1 is MNHEY and CDR2 is SMNVEV (reference sequence). Deletions cut 5 bases from V and 6 bases from J, with 14 bases between. The CDR3 spans 13 residues. The CDR3 spells CASSRGLTAEQYF. CDR3 sequence (DNA): TGTGCCAGCAGTCGGGGATTAACCGCCGAGCAGTACTTC.

The sample holds a few counts of this clonotype. V gene TRBV5-1 combines with J gene TRBJ2-1, with TRBD2 matching 16 bases. CDR3 size: 15 residues. V was pared by 3 bases and J by 9 bases, with 3 bases of the junction left unmatched. CDR1 and CDR2 (germline): SGHRS, YFSETQ. The CDR3 protein is CASSSGLAGGSEQFF. CDR3 sequence (DNA): TGCGCCAGCAGCTCGGGACTAGCGGGAGGGAGTGAGCAGTTCTTC.

The chain uses TRBV29-1 and TRBJ2-3; 7 bases agree with TRBD2. The CDR3 is 16 amino acids. Trimming took 4 bases from V and 0 from J; bases not matched to a gene: 10. Germline V lookup: CDR1 SQVTM, CDR2 ANQGSEA. The CDR3 DNA reads TGCAGCGTTGCGGGGGGAAGGAGCGGAAGCACAGATACGCAGTATTTT. Translation: CSVAGGRSGSTDTQYF.

Only one count was recorded for this clonotype. The chain links TRBV10-3 to TRBJ1-1; D possibly corresponds to TRBD1 (6 bases). Germline CDR1 is ENHRY and CDR2 is SYGVKD. This CDR3 comprises 12 residues. The V end was cut by 6 bases, the J end by 12 bases, with 17 bases between. Here the CDR3 DNA reads TGTGCCATCAGCGGTGGGGGGCCCGAGACTTTCTTT. Its protein is CAISGGGPETFF.

The V and J genes are TRBV18 and TRBJ2-3; no clear D gene. Trimming cost V 6 bases and J 0 bases, with 7 bases left between them. CDR1 and CDR2 from the germline V gene are KGHSH and LQKENI. The CDR3 has 13 amino acids. The chain's CDR3 is CASSDASTDTQYF. The DNA for the CDR3 is TGTGCCAGCTCGGATGCTAGCACAGATACGCAGTATTTT.

This clonotype was detected many times. This chain joins TRBV28 and TRBJ2-6; no clear D. V was shortened by 0 bases and J by 1 base, with 4 bases between the two germline ends. The CDR3 spans 15 residues. Germline V lookup: CDR1 MDHEN, CDR2 SYDVKM. The CDR3 here is CASSLWASGANVLTF. Written as DNA, the CDR3 is TGTGCCAGCAGTTTATGGGCATCTGGGGCCAACGTCCTGACTTTC.

This clonotype was seen more than once but under ten times. V is TRBV27 and J is TRBJ1-5, with D possibly matching TRBD1 (5 bases). V gave up 6 bases and J gave up 2 bases, with 20 bases separating them. The CDR3 totals 17 residues. Germline CDR1 is MNHEY and CDR2 is SMNVEV (reference sequence). CDR3 nucleotides: TGTGCCAGCAGACAAAAAGGCGGGGGATGGGGCAATCAGCCCCAGCATTTT. This sequence encodes CASRQKGGGWGNQPQHF.

J is TRBJ1-3 and V is TRBV3-1; D remains unclear. Trimming removed 1 base from V and 0 bases from J, with 7 bases in between. Germline V CDR1 and CDR2: LGHDT, YNNKEL (reference sequence). The CDR3 sequence is 15 residues long. CDR3 in DNA: TGTGCCAGCAGCCAAGGTCACAGCTCTGGAAACACCATATATTTT. It encodes CASSQGHSSGNTIYF.

This clonotype has just a few counts. The chain has TRBV10-3 and TRBJ1-2; weak D call: TRBD1 (6 bases). Germline assignment: CDR1 ENHRY and CDR2 SYGVKD. The CDR3 covers 14 residues. V lost 5 bases to trimming and J lost 2 bases, with 12 bases between them. CDR3 protein: CAISSTGTNYGYTF. CDR3 sequence (DNA): TGTGCCATCAGTTCCACCGGGACAAACTATGGCTACACCTTC.

A few counts support this clonotype. The V call is TRBV28, the J call TRBJ1-2; a possible D gene is TRBD1 (6 bases). With 2 bases removed from V and 10 bases from J, the gap between germline ends came to 23 bases. From germline, CDR1 is MDHEN and CDR2 SYDVKM. The length of the CDR3 is 16 residues. CDR3 in amino acids: CASSLVGAWDLENYTF. For the CDR3, the DNA is TGTGCCAGCAGTTTAGTGGGGGCGTGGGACCTGGAGAACTACACCTTC.

This chain connects TRBV7-6 to TRBJ2-1; D not resolved. The CDR3 loop spans 13 amino acids. Germline V gene sequence: CDR1 SGHVS, CDR2 FNYEAQ. Trimming took off 3 bases at V and 1 base at J, with 4 bases between the two ends. The CDR3 DNA sequence: TGTGCCAGCAGCTTGACTTCCTACAATGAGCAGTTCTTC. It yields the protein CASSLTSYNEQFF. Supplemented by reference TRBV7-6 and TRBJ2-1, the full variable domain reads GAGVSQSPRYKVTKRGQDVALRCDPISGHVSLYWYRQALGQGPEFLTYFNYEAQQDKSGLPNDRFSAERPEGSISTLTIQRTEQRDSAMYRCASSLTSYNEQFFGPGTRLTVL.

This CDR3 reads CASSLGGGTFNQPQHF. CDR3 nucleotide sequence: TGTGCCAGCAGCTTGGGAGGGGGGACCTTCAATCAGCCCCAGCATTTT. The chain joins TRBV5-8 to TRBJ1-5, with D possibly TRBD1 on 6 matching bases. The V gene lost 0 bases and the J gene lost 3 bases, with 13 bases spanning the gap. This CDR3 is built from 16 residues. Germline-derived CDR1 and CDR2 are SGHTS and YDEGEE.

This clonotype was picked up a small number of times. The V and J genes are TRBV5-1 and TRBJ2-5, with D perhaps TRBD1 (5 bases). V was cut by 0 bases and J by 0 bases, with 9 bases left in between. Germline V lookup: CDR1 SGHRS, CDR2 YFSETQ. The CDR3 runs 15 residues. The CDR3 DNA follows: TGCGCCAGCAGCTTGGTGCCAGGGTACCAAGAGACCCAGTACTTC. Translating it yields CASSLVPGYQETQYF. The entire variable domain, with the rest obtained from reference TRBV5-1 and TRBJ2-5, is as follows: KAGVTQTPRYLIKTRGQQVTLSCSPISGHRSVSWYQQTPGQGLQFLFEYFSETQRNKGNFPGRFSGRQFSNSRSEMNVSTLELGDSALYLCASSLVPGYQETQYFGPGTRLLVL.

V is TRBV7-2 and J is TRBJ2-7; 9 nucleotides align to TRBD1. The CDR3 runs to 14 residues. V shed 2 bases, J shed 4 bases, and the junction held 3 bases outside the gene matches. The germline V gene has CDR1 SGHTA and CDR2 FQGNSA. This chain's CDR3 is CASSLMGQGYEQYF. Written as DNA, the CDR3 is TGTGCCAGCAGCTTAATGGGACAGGGATACGAGCAGTACTTC.

As for this clonotype: The conserved final phenylalanine or tryptophan is absent from the CDR3, which likely points to a read error. The V and J genes are TRBV29-1 and TRBJ2-5, with D possibly matching TRBD2 (5 bases). This CDR3 comprises 14 residues. With 5 bases removed from V and 5 bases from J, the gap between germline ends came to 18 bases. CDR1 and CDR2 from the germline V gene are SQVTM and ANQGSEA. CDR3 in DNA: TGCAGCGTTTCCCGAAGAGGTCGGGGTGAGACCCAGTACCTC. Residues: CSVSRRGRGETQYL.

J is TRBJ1-5 and V is TRBV6-2 or TRBV6-3; D gene uncertain. V lost 2 bases and J 4 bases, leaving 12 bases between the germline ends. Germline V CDR1 and CDR2: MNHEY, SVGEGT. The CDR3 is 15 residues long. CDR3 coding DNA: TGTGCCAGCAGTTACGGCGGGGAGCTAAATCAGCCCCAGCATTTT. Its translation is CASSYGGELNQPQHF.

The chain uses TRBV11-3 and TRBJ2-1; D perhaps matches TRBD1 (6 bases). Trimming left V 5 bases short and J 9 bases short, with 23 bases between. The CDR3 spans 16 residues. The germline CDR1 and CDR2 sequences are SGHNT and YENEEA. This chain's CDR3 is CASSPPGVHIVSEQFF. Written as DNA, the CDR3 is TGTGCCAGCAGCCCACCAGGGGTTCATATTGTTAGTGAGCAGTTCTTC.

This clonotype was counted a few times. V gene TRBV6-2 or TRBV6-3 combines with J gene TRBJ2-5; 11 bases fit TRBD2. The CDR3 loop spans 14 amino acids. Germline trimming cut 7 bases from V and 5 bases from J; bases unmatched to any gene: 6. Germline values: CDR1 MNHEY, CDR2 SVGEGT. For the CDR3, the DNA is TGTGCCAGCACACCGACTAGCGGGACCGAGACCCAGTACTTC. Amino acid sequence: CASTPTSGTETQYF.

This sequence joins TRBV6-1 and TRBJ2-1, with TRBD1 as a possible D gene (6 bases). Between the trimmed V and J ends, which lost 2 bases and 7 bases, there was a span of 6 bases. CDR1 MNHNS and CDR2 SASEGT come from the germline V gene. The CDR3 length is 12 residues. The CDR3 DNA reads as TGTGCCAGCAGTGAACAGGGGAATGAGCAGTTCTTC. It translates to CASSEQGNEQFF.